Reported below is one T cell receptor beta chain. Germline trimming cut 0 bases from V and 4 bases from J; bases unmatched to any gene: 5. The CDR3 covers 16 residues. Germline V gene lookup returns CDR1 SGHKS and CDR2 YYEKEE (reference sequence). The data are from a study of OX40 agonist ivuxolimab in advanced cancers. Clones were read by immunoSEQ multiplex PCR, and TCRdb kept only the in-frame ones, dropping some. The sample has approximately 30,000 clones, around 76% seen once. This clonotype originated in an adult with an advanced solid tumor such as melanoma, head and neck, liver or kidney cancer. Source: CD4+ or CD8+ T cells sorted from blood, taken in a trial of the OX40 agonist ivuxolimab. The chain couples TRBV5-5 to TRBJ2-3; TRBD2 agrees at 10 bases. The CDR3 loop reads CASSLGSGRYADTQYF. DNA of the CDR3: TGTGCCAGCAGCTTGGGTAGCGGGAGGTATGCAGATACGCAGTATTTT.